This T cell receptor (beta chain) is drawn from a study of shared clonotypes between healthy human individuals. As concerns this clone: A far larger clone differs by one base, so this is likely a read error.

The unsorted samples took tens of millions of PBMCs to get genomic DNA. Trimming cost V 3 bases and J 2 bases, with 11 bases left between them. Germline values: CDR1 WSHSY, CDR2 SAAADI. This CDR3 contains 14 residues. TCRdb's table, derived via immunoSEQ multiplex PCR, lists solely in-frame clones and lacks some. The sample comprises 450,000 or so clones, roughly four fifths of which are singletons, and approximately 12% rests with the top ten. The V call is TRBV10-2, the J call TRBJ2-7; D might be TRBD1 or TRBD2, each matching 5 bases. Sequences were obtained from PBMCs. This TCR derives from a woman between 40 and 50 years old in good health. Some clones in this sample may be carry-over from other donors' samples. In DNA, the CDR3 is TGCGCCAGCAGTGATTGGGACGGAGCCTACGAGCAGTACTTC. Translation gives CASSDWDGAYEQYF.